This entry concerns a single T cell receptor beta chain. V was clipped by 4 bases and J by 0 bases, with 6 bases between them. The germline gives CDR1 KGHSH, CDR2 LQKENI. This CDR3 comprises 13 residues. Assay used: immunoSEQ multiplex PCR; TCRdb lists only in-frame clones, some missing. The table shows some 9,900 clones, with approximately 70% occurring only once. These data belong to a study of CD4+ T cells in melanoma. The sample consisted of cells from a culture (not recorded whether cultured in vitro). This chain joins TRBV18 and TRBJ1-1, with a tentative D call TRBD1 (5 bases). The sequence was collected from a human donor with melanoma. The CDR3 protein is CASSRQLNTEAFF. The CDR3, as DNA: TGTGCCAGCTCACGACAGTTGAACACTGAAGCTTTCTTT.